The following is a T cell receptor (beta chain) sequence with its context. What it binds is unknown. A read error may produce the germline difference seen at one junction end. In germline, CDR1 is SSHAT, CDR2 FNYEAQ (reference sequence). The CDR3 is made up of 13 amino acids. These data belong to a study of response to subunit inactivated influenza vaccine. The study's findings and limits: Authors suggested seasonal influenza vaccinations each recruit few new T cells.

TCRdb fed the RT-PCR reads into MiXCR, producing one record per CDR3 protein. Here the sample spans just under 550,000 distinct CDR3 sequences, roughly 25% being singletons. These same data were also listed under a study on T cells expressing NK-cell markers. Per that study: UMIs accompanied the 5'RACE template switching by which TCR beta cDNA was made. The authors sequenced eight donors, of whom seven were HCMV-seropositive and one was seronegative. Top CD8+ clonotypes included the dominant CD3+CD56+NKG2C+ clonotypes in roughly 6 donors. The study found these clonotypes also leading the CD3+CD56-NKG2C+ fraction in a few donors.

This receptor was obtained from a man aged 50-59 years who received an inactivated influenza vaccine. Material: CD4+ T cells sorted from PBMCs, obtained less than 13 days after vaccination. The rearrangement joins TRBV7-7 to TRBJ2-3; perhaps TRBD2 as D (6 bases). CDR3 nucleotides: TGTGCTAGCAGCGCGCGGGGCGGTGGTACGCAGTATTTT. Its translation: CASSARGGGTQYF.